Shown below are 12 T cell receptor beta chains from a single sample sequenced in a study of shared clonotypes between healthy human individuals. Profiling relied on immunoSEQ multiplex PCR, and the TCRdb table lists in-frame clones only, not all of them. The table records 2 million to 2.5 million clones, 90% to 95% of them present only once. Sequenced material: naive CD4+ T cells from PBMCs. Subset noted: CD45RA+ positively selected. The receptors here all came from a man younger than 30 in good health. Some clones in this sample may be carry-over from other donors' samples.

The chain joins TRBV5-1 to TRBJ2-7; D perhaps matches TRBD2 (5 bases). This CDR3 region has 15 residues. Germline V CDR1 and CDR2: SGHRS, YFSETQ. The V end was cut by 3 bases, the J end by 5 bases, with 18 bases between. The CDR3 spells CASSSVDRGRDEQYF. CDR3 nucleotides: TGCGCCAGCAGCTCGGTTGACCGCGGGCGCGACGAGCAGTACTTC.

The V and J genes are TRBV7-9 and TRBJ1-3; D is uncertain. V was pared by 11 bases and J by 0 bases, with 14 bases between. This CDR3 has 14 amino acids. Germline V CDR1 and CDR2: SEHNR, FQNEAQ (reference sequence). The CDR3 DNA sequence: TGTGCCTCCTTAAAGGGCCTCTCTGGAAACACCATATATTTT. Translation gives CASLKGLSGNTIYF.

The chain is built from TRBV19 and TRBJ2-7; the match to TRBD1 covers 10 bases. The trim removed 3 bases at V and 5 bases at J, leaving 7 bases unmatched. The CDR3 runs 15 residues. Germline CDR1 LNHDA, CDR2 SQIVND (reference sequence). The CDR3 protein is CASSIPGQGMDEQYF. The CDR3 DNA follows: TGTGCCAGTAGTATTCCGGGACAGGGGATGGACGAGCAGTACTTC.

The rearrangement joins TRBV28 to TRBJ2-7, with D possibly TRBD1 on 6 matching bases. The CDR3 has 12 residues. The ends were cut back, 8 bases at V and 4 bases at J, with 12 bases in the middle. CDR1 is MDHEN, CDR2 SYDVKM, per germline. The CDR3 nucleotides are TGTGCCAGCGACCAGGGACAATACGAGCAGTACTTC. The encoded protein is CASDQGQYEQYF.

This clone came up once. V and J are TRBV25-1 and TRBJ1-1; perhaps TRBD1 as D (5 bases). CDR1 is MGHDK and CDR2 is SYGVNS in the germline V gene. This CDR3 is 16 amino acids long. Deletions cut 0 bases from V and 3 bases from J, with 14 bases between. CDR3 sequence: CASSEYGGVRDTEAFF. CDR3 nucleotides: TGTGCCAGCAGTGAATACGGGGGAGTTAGGGACACTGAAGCTTTCTTT.

The chain recombines TRBV2 with TRBJ1-4; 8 nucleotides align to TRBD1. The length of the CDR3 is 19 residues. Looked up from germline, CDR1 is SNHLY and CDR2 is FYNNEI. After removal of 10 bases from V and 5 bases from J, the junction contained 24 bases not matched to a gene. CDR3 region: CAIIHLRAGGDPHNEKLFF. CDR3 nucleotide sequence: TGTGCCATCATCCACCTGAGGGCAGGGGGCGATCCTCACAATGAAAAACTGTTTTTT.

The chain employs TRBV5-1 and TRBJ2-5, with D unresolved. The length of the CDR3 is 13 residues. V gave up 1 base and J gave up 8 bases, with 12 bases separating them. CDR1 is SGHRS, CDR2 YFSETQ, per germline. CDR3 DNA: TGCGCCAGCAGCTTGATCTTCGAGGAAACCCAGTACTTC. It encodes CASSLIFEETQYF.

Notes on this clone: The sample has other DNA sequences that encode this CDR3 too. This sequence joins TRBV7-2 and TRBJ1-1; D possibly corresponds to TRBD1 (6 bases). Germline V CDR1 and CDR2: SGHTA, FQGNSA. V shed 3 bases and J shed 2 bases, with 10 bases lying between them. This CDR3 comprises 14 residues. The CDR3 DNA sequence: TGTGCCAGCAGCTTGGGGGGGGCAAACACTGAAGCTTTCTTT. Translation: CASSLGGANTEAFF. Complete variable domain (other parts from reference TRBV7-2 and TRBJ1-1): GAGVSQSPSNKVTEKGKDVELRCDPISGHTALYWYRQSLGQGLEFLIYFQGNSAPDKSGLPSDRFSAERTGGSVSTLTIQRTQQEDSAVYLCASSLGGANTEAFFGQGTRLTVV.

This chain uses TRBV9 with TRBJ2-3, with 9 bases lining up with TRBD2. The CDR3 is 17 amino acids. Germline loops: CDR1 SGDLS, CDR2 YYNGEE. Losses at the gene ends were 3 bases for V and 6 bases for J; bases not matched to a gene: 14. The CDR3 loop reads CASSATPLAGEQDTQYF. The CDR3 coding sequence is TGTGCCAGCAGCGCCACACCCTTAGCGGGGGAGCAGGATACGCAGTATTTT.

In its sample, this clone was seen once. This chain uses TRBV7-6 with TRBJ1-4; D not resolved. This CDR3 is 16 amino acids long. Trimming removed 2 bases at V and 7 bases at J, with 17 bases between. Germline CDR1 and CDR2: SGHVS and FNYEAQ. This CDR3 reads CASSLFKSRPGEKLFF. In nucleotides, the CDR3 is TGTGCCAGCAGCTTATTTAAGTCCAGGCCGGGTGAAAAACTGTTTTTT.

The chain employs TRBV18 and TRBJ2-7; TRBD2 agrees at 11 bases. This CDR3 has 17 residues. V trimming: 3 bases; J trimming: 3 bases; junction bases outside the gene matches: 10. Germline V gene data show CDR1 as KGHSH and CDR2 as LQKENI. The CDR3 DNA reads as TGTGCCAGCTCACCCCCGAGACTAGCGGGAAATGACTACGAGCAGTACTTC. Translated, it gives CASSPPRLAGNDYEQYF.

The J gene is TRBJ2-2, the V gene TRBV9; D may correspond to TRBD1 or TRBD2 (5 bases each). Germline values: CDR1 SGDLS, CDR2 YYNGEE. This CDR3 has 17 residues. Trimming took 0 bases from V and 4 from J, leaving 16 bases between them. CDR3 in amino acids: CASSVGSWGSSTGELFF. CDR3 nucleotides: TGTGCCAGCAGCGTAGGTTCTTGGGGGTCGAGCACCGGGGAGCTGTTTTTT.